This T cell receptor beta chain derives from a study of chemoradiotherapy in HPV16-positive cancers. Turning to the study itself: Candidate HPV-specific T-cell clones and common TCR motifs came from functional assays in a couple of HPV16-positive patients. Overall study findings and caveats: Candidate HPV-specific clones and E7-related TCR motifs grew in tumor during treatment. Only a couple of HPV16-positive patients supplied the functional HPV-specificity definition.

Clones were read by immunoSEQ multiplex PCR, and TCRdb kept only the in-frame ones, dropping some. In the table there are under 20,000 clones, more than 80% of which are singletons. This clone has only a few counts. What it binds is not known. Samples were taken several times over chemoradiotherapy. Source: blood, taken from a patient who underwent chemoradiotherapy. The sequence derives from a human donor with HPV-associated anogenital cancer.

Written as DNA, the CDR3 is TGTGCCAGCAGTGACTCCGGGACGGATGGCGACGAGCAGTACTTC. As protein: CASSDSGTDGDEQYF. The chain carries TRBV2 and TRBJ2-7; D may be TRBD1 or TRBD2 (5 bases each). In germline, CDR1 is SNHLY, CDR2 FYNNEI. CDR3 length equals 15 residues. V lost 3 bases to trimming and J lost 5 bases, with 17 bases between them.